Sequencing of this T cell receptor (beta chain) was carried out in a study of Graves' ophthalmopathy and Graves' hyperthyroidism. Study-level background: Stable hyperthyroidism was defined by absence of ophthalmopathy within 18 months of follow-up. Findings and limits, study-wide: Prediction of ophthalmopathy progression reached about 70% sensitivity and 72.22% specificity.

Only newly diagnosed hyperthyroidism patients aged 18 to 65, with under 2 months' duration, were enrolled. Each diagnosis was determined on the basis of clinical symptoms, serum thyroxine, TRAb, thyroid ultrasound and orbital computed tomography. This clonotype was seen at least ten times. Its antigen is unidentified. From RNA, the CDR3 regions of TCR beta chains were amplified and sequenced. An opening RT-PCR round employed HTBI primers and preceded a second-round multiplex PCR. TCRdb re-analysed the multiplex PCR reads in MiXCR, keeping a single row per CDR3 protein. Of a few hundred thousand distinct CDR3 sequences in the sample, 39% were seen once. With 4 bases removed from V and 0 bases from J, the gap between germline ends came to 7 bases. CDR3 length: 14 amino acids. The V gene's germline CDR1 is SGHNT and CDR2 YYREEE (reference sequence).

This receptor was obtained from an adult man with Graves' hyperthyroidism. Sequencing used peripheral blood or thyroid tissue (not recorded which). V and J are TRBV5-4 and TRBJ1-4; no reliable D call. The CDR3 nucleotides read TGTGCCAGCAGCCATCCGTCAACTAATGAAAAACTGTTTTTT. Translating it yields CASSHPSTNEKLFF.